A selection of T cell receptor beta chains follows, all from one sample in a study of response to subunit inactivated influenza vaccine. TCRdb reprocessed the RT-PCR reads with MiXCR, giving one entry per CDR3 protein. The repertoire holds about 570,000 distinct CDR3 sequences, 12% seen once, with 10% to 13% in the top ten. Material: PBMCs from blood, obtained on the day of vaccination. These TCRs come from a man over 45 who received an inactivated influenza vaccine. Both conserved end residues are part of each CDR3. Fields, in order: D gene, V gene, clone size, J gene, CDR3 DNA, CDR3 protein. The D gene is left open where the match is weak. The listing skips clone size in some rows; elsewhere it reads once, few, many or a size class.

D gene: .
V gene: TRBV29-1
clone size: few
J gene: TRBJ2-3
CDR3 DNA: TGCAGCGTTCTGCGGGGATTCACAGATACGCAGTATTTT
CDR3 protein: CSVLRGFTDTQYF

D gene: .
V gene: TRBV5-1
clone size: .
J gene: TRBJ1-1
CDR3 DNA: TGCGCCAGCAGCTTATTCGCGGCCGGGACTGAAGCTTTCTTT
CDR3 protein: CASSLFAAGTEAFF

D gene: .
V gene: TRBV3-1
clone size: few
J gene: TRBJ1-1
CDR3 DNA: TGTGCCAGCAGCCAAGCCGTGACCGGCCGGAACACTGAAGCTTTCTTT
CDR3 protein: CASSQAVTGRNTEAFF

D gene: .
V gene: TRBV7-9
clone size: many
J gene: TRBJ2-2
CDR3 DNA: TGTGCCAGCAGCTTCCCTACAGGGAGTGTAGCCGGGGAGCTGTTTTTT
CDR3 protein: CASSFPTGSVAGELFF

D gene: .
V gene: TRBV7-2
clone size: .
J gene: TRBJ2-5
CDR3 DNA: TGTGCCAGCAGCCCATGGGGGGATCGGAAGACCCAGTACTTC
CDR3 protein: CASSPWGDRKTQYF

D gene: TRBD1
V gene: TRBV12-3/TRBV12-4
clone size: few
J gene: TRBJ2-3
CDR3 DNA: TGTGCCAGCTTTGACAGGGACAACACAGATACGCAGTATTTT
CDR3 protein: CASFDRDNTDTQYF

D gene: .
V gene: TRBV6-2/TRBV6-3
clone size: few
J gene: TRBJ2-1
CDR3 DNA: TGTGCCAGCAGTTACTTTGAAGGCAGGGAGCAGTTCTTC
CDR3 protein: CASSYFEGREQFF

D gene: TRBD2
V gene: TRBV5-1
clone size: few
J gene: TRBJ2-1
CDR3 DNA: TGCGCCAGCAGCGTACCCCTACCGCCGGGACTAGCGGGAGGTAATGAGCAGTTCTTC
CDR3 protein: CASSVPLPPGLAGGNEQFF

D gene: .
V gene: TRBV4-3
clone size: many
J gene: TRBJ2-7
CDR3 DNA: TGCGCCAGCAGCCAAGATCCCGGGTACTACGAGCAGTACTTC
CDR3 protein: CASSQDPGYYEQYF

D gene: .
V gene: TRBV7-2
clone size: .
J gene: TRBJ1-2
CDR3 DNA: TGTGCCAGCAGCACTCGAGGGGAGTTTGGTGGCTACACCTTC
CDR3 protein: CASSTRGEFGGYTF

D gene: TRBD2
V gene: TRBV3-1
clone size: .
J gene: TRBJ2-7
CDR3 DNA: TGTGCCAGCAGCGTCAGCGGGAGGTTCTACGAGCAGTACTTC
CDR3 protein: CASSVSGRFYEQYF

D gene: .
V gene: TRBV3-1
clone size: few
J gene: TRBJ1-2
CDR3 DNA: TGTGCCAGCAGCCAGAGGCTGGGCTATGGCTACACCTTC
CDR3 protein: CASSQRLGYGYTF